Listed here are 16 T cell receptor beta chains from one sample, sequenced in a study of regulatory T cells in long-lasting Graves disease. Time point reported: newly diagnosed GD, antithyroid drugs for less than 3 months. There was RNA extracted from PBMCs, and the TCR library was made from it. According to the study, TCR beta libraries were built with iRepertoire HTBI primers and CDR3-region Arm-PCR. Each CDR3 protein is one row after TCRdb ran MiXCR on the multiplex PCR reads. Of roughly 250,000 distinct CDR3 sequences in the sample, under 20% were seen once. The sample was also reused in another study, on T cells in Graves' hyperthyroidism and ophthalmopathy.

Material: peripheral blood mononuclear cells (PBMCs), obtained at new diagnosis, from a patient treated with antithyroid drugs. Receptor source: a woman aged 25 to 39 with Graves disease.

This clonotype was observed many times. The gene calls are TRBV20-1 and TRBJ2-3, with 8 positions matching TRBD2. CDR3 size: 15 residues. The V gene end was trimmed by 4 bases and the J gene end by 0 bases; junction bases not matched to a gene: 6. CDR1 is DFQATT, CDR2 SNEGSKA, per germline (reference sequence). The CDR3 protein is CSAITAGVSTDTQYF. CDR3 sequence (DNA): TGCAGTGCTATAACAGCGGGGGTCAGCACAGATACGCAGTATTTT.

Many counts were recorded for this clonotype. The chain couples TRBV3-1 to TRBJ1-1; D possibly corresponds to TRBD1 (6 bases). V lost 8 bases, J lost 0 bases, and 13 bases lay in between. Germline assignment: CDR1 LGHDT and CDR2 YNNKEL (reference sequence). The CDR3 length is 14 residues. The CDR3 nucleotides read TGTGCCAGCCGCCGGGGGCCCTTGAACACTGAAGCTTTCTTT. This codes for CASRRGPLNTEAFF.

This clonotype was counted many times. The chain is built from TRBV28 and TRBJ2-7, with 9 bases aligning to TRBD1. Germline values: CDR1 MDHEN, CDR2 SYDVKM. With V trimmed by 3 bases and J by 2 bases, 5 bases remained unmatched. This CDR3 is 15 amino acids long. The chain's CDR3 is CASSLTGQGTYEQYF. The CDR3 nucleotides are TGTGCCAGCAGTTTGACGGGACAGGGAACCTACGAGCAGTACTTC.

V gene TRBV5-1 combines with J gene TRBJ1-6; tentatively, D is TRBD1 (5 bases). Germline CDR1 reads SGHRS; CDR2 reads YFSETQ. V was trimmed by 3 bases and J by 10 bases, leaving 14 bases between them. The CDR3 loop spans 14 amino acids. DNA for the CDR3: TGCGCCAGCAGCTACCCGGGACGTGAGTCACCCCTCCACTTT. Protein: CASSYPGRESPLHF.

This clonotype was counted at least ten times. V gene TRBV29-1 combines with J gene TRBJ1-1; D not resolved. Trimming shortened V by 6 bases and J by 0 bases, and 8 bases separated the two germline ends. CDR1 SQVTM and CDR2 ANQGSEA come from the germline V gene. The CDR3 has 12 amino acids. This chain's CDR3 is CSVYMMNTEAFF. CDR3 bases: TGCAGCGTATATATGATGAACACTGAAGCTTTCTTT.

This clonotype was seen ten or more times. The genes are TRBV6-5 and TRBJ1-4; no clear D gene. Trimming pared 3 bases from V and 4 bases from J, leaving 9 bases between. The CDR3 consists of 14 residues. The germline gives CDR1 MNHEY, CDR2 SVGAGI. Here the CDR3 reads CASSYGQLNEKLFF. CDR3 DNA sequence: TGTGCCAGCAGTTATGGCCAGCTTAATGAAAAACTGTTTTTT.

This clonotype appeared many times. CDR3 protein: CASSVTEAFF. In nucleotides, the CDR3 is TGTGCCAGCAGTGTTACTGAAGCTTTCTTT. The V and J genes are TRBV2 and TRBJ1-1; no reliable D call. Per the germline V gene, CDR1 is SNHLY and CDR2 is FYNNEI. V was trimmed by 4 bases and J by 5 bases, leaving 2 bases between them. The CDR3 has 10 amino acids.

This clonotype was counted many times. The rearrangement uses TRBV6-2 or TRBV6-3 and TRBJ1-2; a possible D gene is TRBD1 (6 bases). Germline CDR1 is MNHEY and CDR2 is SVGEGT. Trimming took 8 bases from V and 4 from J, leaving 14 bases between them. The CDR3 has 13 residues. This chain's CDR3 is CASGRGGSYGYTF. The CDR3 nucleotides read TGTGCCAGCGGGAGGGGGGGTAGCTATGGCTACACCTTC.

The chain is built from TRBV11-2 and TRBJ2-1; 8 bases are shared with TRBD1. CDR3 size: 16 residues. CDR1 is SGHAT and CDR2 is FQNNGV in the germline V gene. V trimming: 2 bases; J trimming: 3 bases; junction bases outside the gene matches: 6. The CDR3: CASSLLGTGGYNEQFF. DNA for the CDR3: TGTGCCAGCAGCTTACTCGGGACAGGAGGCTACAATGAGCAGTTCTTC.

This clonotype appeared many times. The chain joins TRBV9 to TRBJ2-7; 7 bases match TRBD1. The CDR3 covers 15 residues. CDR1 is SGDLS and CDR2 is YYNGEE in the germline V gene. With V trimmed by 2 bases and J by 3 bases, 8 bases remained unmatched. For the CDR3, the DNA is TGTGCCAGCAGCGTCAACTCCCGACAGGGCTACGAGCAGTACTTC. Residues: CASSVNSRQGYEQYF.

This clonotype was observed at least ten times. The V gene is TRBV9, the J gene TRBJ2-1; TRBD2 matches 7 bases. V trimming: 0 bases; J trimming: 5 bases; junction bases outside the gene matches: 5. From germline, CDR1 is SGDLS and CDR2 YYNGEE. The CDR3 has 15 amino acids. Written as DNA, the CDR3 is TGTGCCAGCAGCGTAGGGCGGGGGACCGACAATGAGCAGTTCTTC. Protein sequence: CASSVGRGTDNEQFF. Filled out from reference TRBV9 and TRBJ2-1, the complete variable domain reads DSGVTQTPKHLITATGQRVTLRCSPRSGDLSVYWYQQSLDQGLQFLIQYYNGEERAKGNILERFSAQQFPDLHSELNLSSLELGDSALYFCASSVGRGTDNEQFFGPGTRLTVL.

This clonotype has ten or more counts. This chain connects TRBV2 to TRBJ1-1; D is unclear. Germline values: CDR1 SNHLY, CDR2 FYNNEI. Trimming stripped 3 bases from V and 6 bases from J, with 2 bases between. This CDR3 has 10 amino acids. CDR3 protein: CASSDAEAFF. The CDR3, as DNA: TGTGCCAGCAGTGACGCTGAAGCTTTCTTT.

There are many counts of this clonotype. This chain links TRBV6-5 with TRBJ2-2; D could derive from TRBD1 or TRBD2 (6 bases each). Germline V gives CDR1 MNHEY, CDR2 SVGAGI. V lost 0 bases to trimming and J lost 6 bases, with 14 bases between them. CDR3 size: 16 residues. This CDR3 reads CASSYSGGLDSGELFF. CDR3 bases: TGTGCCAGCAGTTACTCGGGGGGCCTAGATTCCGGGGAGCTGTTTTTT.

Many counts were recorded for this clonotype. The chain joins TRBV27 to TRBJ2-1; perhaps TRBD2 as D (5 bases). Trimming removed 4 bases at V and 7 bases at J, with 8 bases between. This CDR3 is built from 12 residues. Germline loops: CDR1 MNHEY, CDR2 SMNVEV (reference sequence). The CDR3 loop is CASSWGENEQFF. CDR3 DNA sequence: TGTGCCAGCAGTTGGGGAGAGAATGAGCAGTTCTTC.

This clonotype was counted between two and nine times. Here the CDR3 DNA reads TGTGCCGGCGGGACAGGGGGCGCCTATGGCTACACCTTC. Amino acid sequence: CAGGTGGAYGYTF. The chain combines TRBV7-9 with TRBJ1-2; 12 nucleotides align to TRBD1. J gave up 4 bases and V 11 bases, and 5 bases lay outside the gene matches. Germline values: CDR1 SEHNR, CDR2 FQNEAQ (reference sequence). This CDR3 region has 13 residues.

The CDR3 region has the DNA TGCAGTGCTAGAGGGGACCGGGGGAACACTGAAGCTTTCTTT. Amino acids: CSARGDRGNTEAFF. The chain employs TRBV20-1 and TRBJ1-1, with TRBD1 as a possible D gene (5 bases). Germline lookup yields CDR1 DFQATT and CDR2 SNEGSKA (reference sequence). The CDR3 has 14 residues. V was shortened by 1 base and J by 1 base, with 10 bases between the two germline ends.